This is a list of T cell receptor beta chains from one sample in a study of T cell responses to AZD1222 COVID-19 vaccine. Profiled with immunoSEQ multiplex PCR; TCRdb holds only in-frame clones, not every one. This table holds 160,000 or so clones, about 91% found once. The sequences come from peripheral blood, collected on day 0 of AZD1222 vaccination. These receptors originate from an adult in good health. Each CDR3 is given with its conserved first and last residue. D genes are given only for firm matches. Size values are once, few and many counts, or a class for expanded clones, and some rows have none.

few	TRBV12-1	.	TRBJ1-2	TGTGCCAGCAGCTTTGATGGGACAGGGCCATTTCAGTCGGAGGGCTACACCTTC	CASSFDGTGPFQSEGYTF
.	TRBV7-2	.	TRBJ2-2	TGTGCCAGCAGCTCAAGAAGAGCCGAGGAGCTGTTTTTT	CASSSRRAEELFF
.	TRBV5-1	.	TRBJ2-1	TGCGCCAGCAGCTTGGAGCTGGGCAGCCCTAGCTCCTACAATGAGCAGTTCTTC	CASSLELGSPSSYNEQFF
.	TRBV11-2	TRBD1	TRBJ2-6	TGTGCCAGCAGCTCGGGACAGGGTAGTATGTCGTCTGGGGCCAACGTCCTGACTTTC	CASSSGQGSMSSGANVLTF
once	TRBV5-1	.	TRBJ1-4	TGCGCCAGCAGCTTGGCCCGGGGTGAAAAACTGTTTTTT	CASSLARGEKLFF
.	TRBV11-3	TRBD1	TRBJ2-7	TGTGCCAGCATCCTTCGTCCGGGACAGCTCTACGAGCAGTACTTC	CASILRPGQLYEQYF
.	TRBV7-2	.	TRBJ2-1	TGTGCCAGCAGCTTAGTTGGGATATCCCTGGGGGAGCAGTTCTTC	CASSLVGISLGEQFF
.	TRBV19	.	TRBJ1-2	TGTGCCAGTAGTCAAAGGGGCCCGATCTATGGCTACACCTTC	CASSQRGPIYGYTF
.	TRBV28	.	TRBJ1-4	TGTGCCAGCAGTTTCAGGCGGGAAAAACTGTTTTTT	CASSFRREKLFF
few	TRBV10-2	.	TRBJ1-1	TGCGCCAGCAGTGAGAGGAGGCTGGCTGAAGCTTTCTTT	CASSERRLAEAFF
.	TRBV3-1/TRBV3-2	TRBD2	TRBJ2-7	TGTGCCAGCAGCCAAGAGGTCGGGAGGGCCTCCTACGAGGAGCAGTACTTC	CASSQEVGRASYEEQYF
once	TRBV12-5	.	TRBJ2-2	TGTGCTAGTGGTTTGCCAACAACTTACACCGGGGAGCTGTTTTTT	CASGLPTTYTGELFF
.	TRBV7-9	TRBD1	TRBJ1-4	TGTGCCAGCAGCCAGGGGGCAACTAATGAAAAACTGTTTTTT	CASSQGATNEKLFF
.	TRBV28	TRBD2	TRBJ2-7	TGTGCCAGCAGTCCCTTTCGGGGGTTAGCGGGAGTGCGTTACGAGCAGTACTTC	CASSPFRGLAGVRYEQYF
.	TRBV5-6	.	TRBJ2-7	TGTGCCAGCAGCTTGGGGGTCTTAGGCTACGAGCAGTACTTC	CASSLGVLGYEQYF
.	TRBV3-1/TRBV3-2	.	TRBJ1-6	TGTGCCAGCAGCCAAGGTGCAGGGGACTCACCCCTCCACTTT	CASSQGAGDSPLHF
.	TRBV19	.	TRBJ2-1	TGTGCCAGTACAGAACCAAGCTCCTACAATGAGCAGTTCTTC	CASTEPSSYNEQFF
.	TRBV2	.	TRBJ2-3	TGTGCCAGCAGCGACGGGTGGGAGCGGGCCGATACGCAGTATTTT	CASSDGWERADTQYF
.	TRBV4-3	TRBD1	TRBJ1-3	TGCGCCAGCAGCCAAGACACAGGGGGAAGCAACACCATATATTTT	CASSQDTGGSNTIYF
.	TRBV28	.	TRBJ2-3	TGTGCCAGCAACGATCCGGGCGGTGCAGATACGCAGTATTTT	CASNDPGGADTQYF
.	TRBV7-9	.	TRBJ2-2	TGTGCCAGCGGAGTTTCCCCCGGGGAGCTGTTTTTT	CASGVSPGELFF
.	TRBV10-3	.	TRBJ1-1	TGTGCCATCACCGCCAGGGCAATGGACACTGAAGCTTTCTTT	CAITARAMDTEAFF
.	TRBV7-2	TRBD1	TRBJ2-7	TGTGCCAGCAGCCCTGGGACAGTGGAGGAGCAGTACTTC	CASSPGTVEEQYF
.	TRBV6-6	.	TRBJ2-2	TGTGCCAGCAGTTACACGGGCCCTGTAGGCACCGGGGAGCTGTTTTTT	CASSYTGPVGTGELFF
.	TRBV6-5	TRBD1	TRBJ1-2	TGTGCCAGCAGAGAGGACAGGGATTATGGCTACACCTTC	CASREDRDYGYTF
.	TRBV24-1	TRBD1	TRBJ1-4	TGTGCCACCAGTCCAGGACAGGGCGGACTTGCAGAAAAACTGTTTTTT	CATSPGQGGLAEKLFF
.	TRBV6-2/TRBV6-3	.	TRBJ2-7	TGTGCCAGCAGTTACTCCATGGAACCTCCGTACGAGCAGTACTTC	CASSYSMEPPYEQYF
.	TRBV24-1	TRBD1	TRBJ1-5	TGTGCCACCAGTGATCACAGGGGAGGTAGTCAGCCCCAGCATTTT	CATSDHRGGSQPQHF
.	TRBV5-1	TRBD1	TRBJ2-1	TGCGCCAGCAGCTCCGACAGGGGCTACAATGAGCAGTTCTTC	CASSSDRGYNEQFF
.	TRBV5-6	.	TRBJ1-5	TGTGCCAGCAGCTTGGGCGGCTGGTCTAATCAGCCCCAGCATTTT	CASSLGGWSNQPQHF
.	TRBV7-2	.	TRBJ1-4	TGTGCCAGCAGCTTAGATCTGAGAGAAAAACTGTTTTTT	CASSLDLREKLFF
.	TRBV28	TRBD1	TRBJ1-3	TGTGCCAGCAGTCTACTAAGGACAGGGGGCTACTCTGGAAACACCATATATTTT	CASSLLRTGGYSGNTIYF
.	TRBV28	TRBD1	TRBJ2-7	TGTGCCAGCACCCCTTTTCCGCGGGACAGGGACTCCTACGAGCAGTACTTC	CASTPFPRDRDSYEQYF
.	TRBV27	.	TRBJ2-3	TGTGCCAGCAGTTTTCGGGGGACGGCAACCACAGATACGCAGTATTTT	CASSFRGTATTDTQYF
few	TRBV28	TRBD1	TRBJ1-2	TGTGCCAGCAGTGGTGCGACAGGGGGCAGCTATGGCTACACCTTC	CASSGATGGSYGYTF
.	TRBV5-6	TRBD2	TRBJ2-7	TGTGCCAGCAGCACAGCGGGGGCTTCCTACGAGCAGTACTTC	CASSTAGASYEQYF
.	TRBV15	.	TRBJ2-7	TGTGCCACCAGCAGTGAAGGGGGAACCTACGAGCAGTACTTC	CATSSEGGTYEQYF
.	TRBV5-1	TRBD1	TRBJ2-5	TGCGCCAGCAGCAACCGGGACAGGGGGGACGAGACCCAGTACTTC	CASSNRDRGDETQYF